The T cell receptor beta chain under discussion was sequenced for a study of identifying expanded T cells in peripheral blood. The V and J ends lost 3 bases and 10 bases respectively, with 16 bases between them. The CDR3 sequence is 14 residues long. Per germline, CDR1 SGHNT and CDR2 YYREEE (reference sequence). Assay: immunoSEQ multiplex PCR; the TCRdb copy retains only in-frame clones and omits some. The sample yields 80,000 to 95,000 clones, 70% to 90% seen once. The rearrangement joins TRBV5-4 to TRBJ1-4; D is undetermined. The sequenced material came from blood. This clonotype was sampled from a person between 18 and 69 years old in good health. As DNA, the CDR3 is TGTGCCAGCAGCTCGGGCCCGGGGTTGAGAAAACTGTTTTTT. Protein sequence: CASSSGPGLRKLFF.